This T cell receptor beta chain derives from a study of beta chain features in type 1 diabetes. At the level of the study: Age and gender were similar between patients and healthy donors, as were cell yields. All samples together contributed 90 million to 130 million sorted cells for examination.

Between the trimmed V and J ends, which lost 6 bases and 0 bases, there was a span of 12 bases. The CDR3 is 14 amino acids. Points from the study as a whole: Healthy donors had naive, central memory and Treg TCRB repertoires that appeared less similar than those seen among patients.

In regard to this clone: Its antigen is as yet unknown.

The entirety of the isolated RNA underwent reverse transcription, so expressed TCRB transcripts were sequenced. Sequencing used immunoSEQ multiplex PCR; TCRdb keeps in-frame clones, though not all of them. The repertoire holds a few hundred thousand clones, with roughly 31% as singletons. The sample comprised naive CD4+ T cells from blood. V gene TRBV23-1 combines with J gene TRBJ2-7, with D perhaps TRBD2 (6 bases). TRBV23-1 is an ORF; its function is uncertain. The TCR sequence derives from a man in his late teens or twenties in good health. CDR3 sequence reads: CASSLDGSSYEQYF. The CDR3 bases are TGCGCCAGCAGCCTGGACGGGAGCTCCTACGAGCAGTACTTC.